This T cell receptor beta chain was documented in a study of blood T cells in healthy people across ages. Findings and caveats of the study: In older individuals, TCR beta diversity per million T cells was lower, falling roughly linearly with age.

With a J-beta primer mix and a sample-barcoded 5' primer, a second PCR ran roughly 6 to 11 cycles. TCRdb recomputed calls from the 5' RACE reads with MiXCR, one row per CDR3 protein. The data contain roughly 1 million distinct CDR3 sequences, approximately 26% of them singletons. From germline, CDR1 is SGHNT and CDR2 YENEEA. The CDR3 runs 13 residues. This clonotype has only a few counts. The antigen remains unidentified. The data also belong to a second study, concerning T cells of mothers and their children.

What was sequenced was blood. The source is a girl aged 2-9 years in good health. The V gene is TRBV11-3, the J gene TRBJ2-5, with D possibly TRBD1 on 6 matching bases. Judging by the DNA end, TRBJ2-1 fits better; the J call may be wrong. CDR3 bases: TGTGCCAGCAGCCTGACCACAGGGAATGAGCAGTTCTTC. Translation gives CASSLTTGNEQFF.